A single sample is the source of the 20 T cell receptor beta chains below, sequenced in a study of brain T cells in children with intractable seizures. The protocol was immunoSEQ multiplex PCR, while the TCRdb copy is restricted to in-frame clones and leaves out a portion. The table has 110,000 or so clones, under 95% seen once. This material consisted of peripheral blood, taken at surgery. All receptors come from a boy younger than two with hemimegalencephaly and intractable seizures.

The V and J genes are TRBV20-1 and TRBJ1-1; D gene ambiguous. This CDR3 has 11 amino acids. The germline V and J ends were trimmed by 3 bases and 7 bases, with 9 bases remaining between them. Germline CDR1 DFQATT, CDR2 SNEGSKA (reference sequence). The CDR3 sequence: CSASPRIEAFF. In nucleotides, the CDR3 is TGCAGTGCTAGCCCCCGGATTGAAGCTTTCTTT.

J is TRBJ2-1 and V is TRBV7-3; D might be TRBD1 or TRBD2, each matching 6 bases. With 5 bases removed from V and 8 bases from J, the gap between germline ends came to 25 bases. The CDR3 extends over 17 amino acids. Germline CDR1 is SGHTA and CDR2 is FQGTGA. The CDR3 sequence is CASSLRGARYLLDEQFF. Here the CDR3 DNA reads TGTGCCAGCAGCCTTAGGGGGGCTAGGTATTTGTTAGATGAGCAGTTCTTC.

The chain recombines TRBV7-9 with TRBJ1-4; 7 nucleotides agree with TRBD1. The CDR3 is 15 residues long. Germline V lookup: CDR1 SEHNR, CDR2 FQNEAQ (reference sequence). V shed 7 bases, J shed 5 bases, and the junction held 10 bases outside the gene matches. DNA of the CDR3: TGTGCCAGCACCTGGGGAGGACAGGTCAATGAAAAACTGTTTTTT. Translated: CASTWGGQVNEKLFF. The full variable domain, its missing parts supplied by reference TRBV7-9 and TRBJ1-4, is DTGVSQNPRHKITKRGQNVTFRCDPISEHNRLYWYRQTLGQGPEFLTYFQNEAQLEKSRLLSDRFSAERPKGSFSTLEIQRTEQGDSAMYLCASTWGGQVNEKLFFGSGTQLSVL.

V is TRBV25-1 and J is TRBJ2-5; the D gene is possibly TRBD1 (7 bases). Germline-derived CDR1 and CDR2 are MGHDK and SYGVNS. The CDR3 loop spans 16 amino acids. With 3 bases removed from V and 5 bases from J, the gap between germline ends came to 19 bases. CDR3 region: CASSEGSGGGRETQYF. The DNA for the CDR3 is TGTGCCAGCAGTGAGGGTAGCGGAGGGGGCAGGGAGACCCAGTACTTC.

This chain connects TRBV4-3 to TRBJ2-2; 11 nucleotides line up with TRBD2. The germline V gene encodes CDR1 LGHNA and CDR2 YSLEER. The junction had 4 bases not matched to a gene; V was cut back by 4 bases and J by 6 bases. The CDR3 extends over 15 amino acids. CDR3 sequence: CASSPSSGRPGELFF. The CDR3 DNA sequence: TGCGCCAGCAGCCCATCTAGCGGGAGGCCCGGGGAGCTGTTTTTT.

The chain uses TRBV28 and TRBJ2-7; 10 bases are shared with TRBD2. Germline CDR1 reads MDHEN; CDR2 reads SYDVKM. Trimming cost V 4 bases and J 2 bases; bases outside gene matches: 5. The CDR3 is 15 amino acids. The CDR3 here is CASSSRLAGPYEQYF. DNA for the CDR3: TGTGCCAGCAGTTCCAGACTAGCGGGCCCCTACGAGCAGTACTTC.

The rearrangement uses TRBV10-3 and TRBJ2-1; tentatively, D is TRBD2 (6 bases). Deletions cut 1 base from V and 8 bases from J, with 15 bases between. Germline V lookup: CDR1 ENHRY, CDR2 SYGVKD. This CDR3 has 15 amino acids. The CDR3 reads CAISEYGGGGDEQFF. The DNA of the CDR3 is TGTGCCATCAGTGAGTACGGGGGAGGTGGTGATGAGCAGTTCTTC.

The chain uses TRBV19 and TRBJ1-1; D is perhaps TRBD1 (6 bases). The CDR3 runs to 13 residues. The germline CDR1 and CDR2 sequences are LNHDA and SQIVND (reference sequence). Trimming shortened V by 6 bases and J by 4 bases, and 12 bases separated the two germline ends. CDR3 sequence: CASSWTEATEAFF. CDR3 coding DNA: TGTGCCAGTAGCTGGACAGAGGCCACTGAAGCTTTCTTT.

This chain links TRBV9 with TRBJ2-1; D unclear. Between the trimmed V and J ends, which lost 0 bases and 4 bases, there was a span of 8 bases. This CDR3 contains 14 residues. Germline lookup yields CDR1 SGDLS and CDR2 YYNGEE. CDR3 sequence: CASSVDRDYNEQFF. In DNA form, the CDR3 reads TGTGCCAGCAGCGTAGATAGAGATTACAATGAGCAGTTCTTC.

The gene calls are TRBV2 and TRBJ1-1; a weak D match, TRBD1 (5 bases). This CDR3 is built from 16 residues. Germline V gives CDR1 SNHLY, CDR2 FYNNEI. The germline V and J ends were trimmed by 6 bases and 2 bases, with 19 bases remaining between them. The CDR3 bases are TGTGCCAGCAGGGATCCCTGGGGAGACAGAAACACTGAAGCTTTCTTT. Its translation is CASRDPWGDRNTEAFF.

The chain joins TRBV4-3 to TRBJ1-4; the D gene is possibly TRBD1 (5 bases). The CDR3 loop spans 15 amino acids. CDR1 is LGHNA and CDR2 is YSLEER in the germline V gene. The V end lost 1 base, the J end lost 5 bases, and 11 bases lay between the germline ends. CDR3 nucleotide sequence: TGCGCCAGCAGCCAAGGGGGCTGGGGGAATGAAAAACTGTTTTTT. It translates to CASSQGGWGNEKLFF.

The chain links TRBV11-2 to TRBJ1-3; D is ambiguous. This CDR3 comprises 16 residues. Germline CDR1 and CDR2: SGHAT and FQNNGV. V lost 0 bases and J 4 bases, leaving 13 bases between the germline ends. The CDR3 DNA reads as TGTGCCAGCAGCTTAGATTACCGGGTTAGGGGAAACACCATATATTTT. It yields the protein CASSLDYRVRGNTIYF. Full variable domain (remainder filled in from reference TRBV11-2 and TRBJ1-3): EAGVAQSPRYKIIEKRQSVAFWCNPISGHATLYWYQQILGQGPKLLIQFQNNGVVDDSQLPKDRFSAERLKGVDSTLKIQPAKLEDSAVYLCASSLDYRVRGNTIYFGEGSWLTVV.

The CDR3 nucleotides read TGTGCCAGCAGTGAAGCGGGAAGGCCTCGGCCTTTCTTT. As protein: CASSEAGRPRPFF. The chain links TRBV6-1 to TRBJ1-1; no firm D call. There are 13 residues in the CDR3. Trimming stripped 0 bases from V and 12 bases from J, with 14 bases between. CDR1 is MNHNS and CDR2 is SASEGT in the germline V gene.

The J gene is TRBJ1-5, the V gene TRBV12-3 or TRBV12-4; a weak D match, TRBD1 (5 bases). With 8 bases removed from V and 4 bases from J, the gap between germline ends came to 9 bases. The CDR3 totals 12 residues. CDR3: CASGAANQPQHF. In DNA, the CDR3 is TGTGCCAGCGGGGCAGCGAATCAGCCCCAGCATTTT.

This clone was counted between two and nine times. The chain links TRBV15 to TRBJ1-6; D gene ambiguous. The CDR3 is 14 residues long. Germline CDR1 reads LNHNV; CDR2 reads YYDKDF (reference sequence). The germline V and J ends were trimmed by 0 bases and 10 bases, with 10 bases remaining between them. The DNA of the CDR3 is TGTGCCACCAGCAGAGATCGAGTCGTATCACCCCTCCACTTT. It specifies CATSRDRVVSPLHF.

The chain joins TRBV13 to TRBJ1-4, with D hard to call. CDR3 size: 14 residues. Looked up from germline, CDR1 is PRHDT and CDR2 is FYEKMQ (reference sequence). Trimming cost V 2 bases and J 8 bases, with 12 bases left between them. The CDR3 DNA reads TGTGCCAGCAGCTTAAACGGTATGGACGAAAAACTGTTTTTT. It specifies CASSLNGMDEKLFF.

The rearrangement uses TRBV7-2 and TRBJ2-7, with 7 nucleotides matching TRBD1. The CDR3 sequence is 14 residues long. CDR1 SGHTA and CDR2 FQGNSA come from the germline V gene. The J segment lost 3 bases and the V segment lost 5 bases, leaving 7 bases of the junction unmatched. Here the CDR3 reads CASSIYRGNYEQYF. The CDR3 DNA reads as TGTGCCAGCAGCATTTACAGGGGAAACTACGAGCAGTACTTC.

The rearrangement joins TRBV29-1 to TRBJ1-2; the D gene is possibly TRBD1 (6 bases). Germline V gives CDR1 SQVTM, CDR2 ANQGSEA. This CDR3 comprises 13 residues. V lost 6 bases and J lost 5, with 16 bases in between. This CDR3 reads CSVSGGAGYGYTF. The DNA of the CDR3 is TGCAGCGTCAGTGGGGGGGCAGGGTATGGCTACACCTTC.

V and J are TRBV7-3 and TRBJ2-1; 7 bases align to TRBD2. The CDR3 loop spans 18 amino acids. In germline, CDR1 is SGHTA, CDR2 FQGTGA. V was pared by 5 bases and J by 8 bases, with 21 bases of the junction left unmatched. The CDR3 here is CASSKTFLKAGVTDEQFF. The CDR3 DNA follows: TGTGCCAGCAGCAAGACATTCTTAAAGGCGGGAGTTACTGATGAGCAGTTCTTC.

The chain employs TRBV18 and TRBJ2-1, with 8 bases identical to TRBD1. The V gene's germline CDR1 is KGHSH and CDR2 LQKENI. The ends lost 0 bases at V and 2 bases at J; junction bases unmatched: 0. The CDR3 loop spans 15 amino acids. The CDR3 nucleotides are TGTGCCAGCTCACCACCGGGACAGGCCTACAATGAGCAGTTCTTC. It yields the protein CASSPPGQAYNEQFF.